These 9 T cell receptor beta chains came from one sample sequenced in a study of T cells after yellow fever vaccination. From the 5' RACE reads, TCRdb called clonotypes with MiXCR, one entry per CDR3 protein. The sample has a few hundred thousand distinct CDR3 sequences; 3% to 3.5% are singletons. The specimen was CD4+ T cells sorted from PBMCs, collected 10 days after the yellow fever booster vaccination. Receptors originate from a man aged 18 to 35 who received the YFV17D yellow fever vaccine.

This clonotype was counted many times. The chain links TRBV12-3 or TRBV12-4 to TRBJ1-2; 9 bases are a match to TRBD1. V shed 6 bases, J shed 4 bases, and the junction held 3 bases outside the gene matches. This CDR3 has 13 residues. The CDR3 is CASSSTGGYGYTF. The DNA of the CDR3 is TGTGCCAGCAGCTCGACAGGGGGCTATGGCTACACCTTC.

This clonotype came up many times. J is TRBJ2-1 and V is TRBV12-5, with D perhaps matching TRBD1 (5 bases). The length of the CDR3 is 14 residues. CDR1 is LGHNT and CDR2 is FRNRAP in the germline V gene. Deletions cut 7 bases from V and 1 base from J, with 11 bases between. In DNA form, the CDR3 reads TGTGCTAGTGAGACGACAGTTTCCTACAATGAGCAGTTCTTC. Protein sequence: CASETTVSYNEQFF.

This clonotype was detected only a few times. The chain joins TRBV4-1 to TRBJ1-2; D is unclear. The CDR3 has 12 amino acids. V lost 0 bases, J lost 3 bases, and 2 bases lay in between. Germline CDR1 and CDR2: MGHRA and YSYEKL. CDR3 loop: CASSQDYYGYTF. The CDR3 bases are TGCGCCAGCAGCCAAGACTACTATGGCTACACCTTC.

This clonotype was observed at least ten times. The chain joins TRBV7-2 to TRBJ2-5; 10 bases map to TRBD2. Per germline, CDR1 SGHTA and CDR2 FQGNSA. The CDR3 has 15 residues. Germline trimming cut 4 bases from V and 5 bases from J; bases unmatched to any gene: 7. In DNA form, the CDR3 reads TGTGCCAGCAGCTATTCTAGCGGGGGTTCGGAGACCCAGTACTTC. Translating gives CASSYSSGGSETQYF.

This clonotype was counted at least ten times. The rearrangement links TRBV7-2 to TRBJ2-7, with no clear D. The V and J ends lost 2 bases and 1 base respectively, with 15 bases between them. Per the germline V gene, CDR1 is SGHTA and CDR2 is FQGNSA. CDR3 length: 16 residues. This chain's CDR3 is CASSLSSAVGSYEQYF. The CDR3 region has the DNA TGTGCCAGCAGCTTATCTTCCGCGGTGGGGTCCTACGAGCAGTACTTC.

This clonotype appeared many times. The chain joins TRBV5-1 to TRBJ2-1, with TRBD2 matching 10 bases. This CDR3 spans 15 amino acids. CDR1 and CDR2 (germline): SGHRS, YFSETQ. The trim removed 0 bases at V and 9 bases at J, leaving 6 bases unmatched. For the CDR3, the DNA is TGCGCCAGCAGCTTGGCCAATAGCGGGGGGTCTGAGCAGTTCTTC. Protein: CASSLANSGGSEQFF.

This rearrangement joins TRBV5-1 to TRBJ2-7; TRBD2 matches 15 bases. Germline trimming cut 2 bases from V and 1 base from J; bases unmatched to any gene: 10. The CDR3 has 19 residues. Germline V lookup: CDR1 SGHRS, CDR2 YFSETQ. CDR3 region: CASSLAPGTSGGKSYEQYV. CDR3 coding DNA: TGCGCCAGCAGCTTAGCTCCCGGGACTAGCGGGGGGAAATCCTACGAGCAGTACGTC.

This clonotype was seen ten or more times. V is TRBV6-2 or TRBV6-3 and J is TRBJ1-1, with a weak D call TRBD1 (5 bases). The germline CDR1 and CDR2 sequences are MNHEY and SVGEGT. The CDR3 length is 12 residues. Trimming cost V 10 bases and J 5 bases, with 14 bases left between them. CDR3 protein: CATDSWKTEAFF. DNA for the CDR3: TGTGCCACCGACAGTTGGAAGACTGAAGCTTTCTTT.

The sample holds many counts of this clonotype. The chain is built from TRBV7-6 and TRBJ1-6, with D perhaps matching TRBD1 (5 bases). CDR1 is SGHVS and CDR2 is FNYEAQ in the germline V gene. V lost 3 bases to trimming and J lost 4 bases, with 10 bases between them. The CDR3 loop spans 15 amino acids. CDR3 DNA: TGTGCCAGCAGCTTTGGGACCGTGTATAATTCACCCCTCCACTTT. This codes for CASSFGTVYNSPLHF.